This T cell receptor beta chain comes out of a study of blood T cell repertoires in COVID-19. Study-level information: Spain, Italy and the United States supplied samples that represented acute and convalescent COVID-19. Sources were T cells, B-cell-depleted T cells, or PBMCs; the material itself was cDNA or gDNA.

Repertoires were generated with immunoSEQ multiplex PCR, while TCRdb's copy carries only in-frame clones and drops some. The table lists about 190,000 clones, 65% to 80% of them singletons. This clone was picked up one time. The CDR3 is 15 residues long. Per germline, CDR1 LGHDT and CDR2 YNNKEL (reference sequence). The V gene lost 0 bases and the J gene lost 2 bases, with 8 bases spanning the gap. This sequence originates from a man aged 50-59 years who had recovered from COVID-19. Sequencing was carried out using peripheral blood. The rearrangement joins TRBV3-1 (or the pseudogene TRBV3-2) to TRBJ1-5; D is undetermined. This CDR3 reads CASSQDVGGNQPQHF. CDR3 sequence (DNA): TGTGCCAGCAGCCAAGATGTCGGGGGCAATCAGCCCCAGCATTTT.